This T cell receptor beta chain was identified during a study of early T cells in non-severe SARS-CoV-2 infection. On the study more broadly: Chains were unpaired, as sequencing was done on bulk RNA from unsorted whole blood.

In this sample, this clonotype turned up a few times. Tagging with unique molecular identifiers was applied to individual cDNA molecules. TCRdb itself ran the 5' RACE reads through MiXCR, one entry per CDR3 protein. The top ten clones hold about a sixth of a sample with some 77,000 distinct CDR3 sequences, around 10% of them seen once. The CDR3 has 14 amino acids. V was cut by 3 bases and J by 6 bases, with 15 bases left in between. Germline V lookup: CDR1 KGHSH, CDR2 LQKENI. The sequences come from whole blood, collected at baseline. The chain couples TRBV18 to TRBJ2-7, with a tentative D call TRBD1 (6 bases). This sequence was found in an adult who was a healthcare worker with PCR-confirmed SARS-CoV-2 infection or an uninfected control (not recorded which). The donor label of this sample is uncertain. The CDR3 spells CASSPQGTPGEQYF. The CDR3 DNA is TGTGCCAGCTCACCCCAGGGGACCCCCGGCGAGCAGTACTTC.